These 11 T cell receptor beta chains were all obtained from the same sample, sequenced in a study of OX40 agonist ivuxolimab in advanced cancers. Library creation used the immunoSEQ multiplex PCR assay. TCRdb re-hosts the immuneACCESS table, in-frame sequences only. Its copies lack some clones; in the studies checked, an unresolved V gene accounts for under half of them, and the cause for the rest is not known. The sample contains around 76,000 clones, more than 70% of them found a single time. 8% to 10% of the sample rests with the top ten. Source: CD4+ or CD8+ T cells sorted from blood, taken in a trial of the OX40 agonist ivuxolimab. Every receptor here comes from an adult with an advanced solid tumor such as melanoma, head and neck, liver or kidney cancer.

The chain uses TRBV5-1 and TRBJ1-4; no reliable D call. Trimming left V 7 bases short and J 8 bases short, with 15 bases between. Germline lookup yields CDR1 SGHRS and CDR2 YFSETQ. The CDR3 is 13 amino acids. The CDR3 bases are TGCGCCAGCGCCTGGACCCCGGAAGAAAAACTGTTTTTT. It translates to CASAWTPEEKLFF. The variable domain in full, completed from reference TRBV5-1 and TRBJ1-4, reads KAGVTQTPRYLIKTRGQQVTLSCSPISGHRSVSWYQQTPGQGLQFLFEYFSETQRNKGNFPGRFSGRQFSNSRSEMNVSTLELGDSALYLCASAWTPEEKLFFGSGTQLSVL.

The chain has TRBV7-9 and TRBJ1-4; D uncertain. Per germline, CDR1 SEHNR and CDR2 FQNEAQ (reference sequence). Trimming shortened V by 2 bases and J by 3 bases, and 7 bases separated the two germline ends. CDR3 length equals 14 residues. As DNA, the CDR3 is TGTGCCAGCAGCTTAATGGGAGCTAATGAAAAACTGTTTTTT. Protein sequence: CASSLMGANEKLFF. Full variable domain (rest looked up from reference TRBV7-9 and TRBJ1-4): DTGVSQNPRHKITKRGQNVTFRCDPISEHNRLYWYRQTLGQGPEFLTYFQNEAQLEKSRLLSDRFSAERPKGSFSTLEIQRTEQGDSAMYLCASSLMGANEKLFFGSGTQLSVL.

This clone was seen a few times. This specimen includes other DNA sequences encoding the same CDR3. J is TRBJ1-1 and V is TRBV27, with D possibly matching TRBD1 (5 bases). Trimming cost V 5 bases and J 3 bases, with 13 bases left between them. CDR3 length: 14 residues. CDR1 MNHEY and CDR2 SMNVEV come from the germline V gene (reference sequence). CDR3 in amino acids: CASSPRGRYTEAFF. DNA for the CDR3: TGTGCCAGCAGTCCAAGGGGCAGGTACACTGAAGCTTTCTTT.

This clone appeared once. J is TRBJ2-7 and V is TRBV7-2; D may be TRBD1 (6 bases). V lost 1 base, J lost 12 bases, and 16 bases lay in between. Germline V gene lookup returns CDR1 SGHTA and CDR2 FQGNSA. The CDR3 is 13 residues long. The CDR3 DNA is TGTGCCAGCAGCTTAGGGCCGGACAGACAGATGTACTTC. It is translated as CASSLGPDRQMYF.

The rearrangement uses TRBV5-8 and TRBJ2-7, with TRBD1 matching 7 bases. Germline CDR1 is SGHTS and CDR2 is YDEGEE. The CDR3 totals 15 residues. With V trimmed by 4 bases and J by 1 base, 8 bases remained unmatched. The CDR3 nucleotides are TGTGCCAGCAGCCGTGGGACAGCTGCATCCTACGAGCAGTACTTC. The encoded protein is CASSRGTAASYEQYF.

This clone was picked up one time. The gene calls are TRBV6-1 and TRBJ1-2; 7 nucleotides match TRBD1. CDR1 and CDR2 from the germline V gene are MNHNS and SASEGT. There are 17 residues in the CDR3. V shed 4 bases, J shed 8 bases, and the junction held 19 bases outside the gene matches. The CDR3 nucleotides read TGTGCCAGCAGTGGACCTTCCGGGACAGCCTACTATTACGGCTACACCTTC. As protein: CASSGPSGTAYYYGYTF.

The chain recombines TRBV2 with TRBJ2-4; 9 nucleotides align to TRBD1. V shed 2 bases and J 7 bases; nucleotides not matched to a gene: 6. CDR1 is SNHLY and CDR2 is FYNNEI in the germline V gene. This CDR3 contains 15 residues. The CDR3 DNA reads TGTGCCAGCAGTGAACCCTTAACAGGGGGCAACATTCAGTACTTC. Residues: CASSEPLTGGNIQYF.

The gene calls are TRBV11-2 and TRBJ2-5, with D possibly being TRBD2 (5 bases). The germline V gene has CDR1 SGHAT and CDR2 FQNNGV. Trimming removed 0 bases at V and 2 bases at J, with 10 bases between. The CDR3 has 15 amino acids. The CDR3 DNA follows: TGTGCCAGCAGCTTAGATCCAACTAGACAAGAGACCCAGTACTTC. Encoded protein: CASSLDPTRQETQYF.

This clone was detected only a few times. The V gene is TRBV6-4, the J gene TRBJ1-5, with 7 bases aligning to TRBD1. The CDR3 extends over 17 amino acids. Germline assignment: CDR1 MRHNA and CDR2 SNTAGT. V lost 2 bases, J lost 3 bases, and 10 bases stayed unmatched. CDR3 sequence: CASSDQPGQSSNQPQHF. CDR3 DNA sequence: TGTGCCAGCAGTGACCAACCGGGACAGTCCTCCAATCAGCCCCAGCATTTT.

This clone is a singleton in its sample. The rearrangement uses TRBV5-1 and TRBJ2-5; D is ambiguous. There are 12 residues in the CDR3. Trimming took off 0 bases at V and 5 bases at J, with 5 bases between the two ends. CDR1 is SGHRS and CDR2 is YFSETQ in the germline V gene. DNA for the CDR3: TGCGCCAGCAGCTTGGTCGGGGAGACCCAGTACTTC. Its protein is CASSLVGETQYF.

The J gene is TRBJ1-1, the V gene TRBV5-5, with 10 bases lining up with TRBD1. Germline CDR1 reads SGHKS; CDR2 reads YYEKEE (reference sequence). V gave up 5 bases and J gave up 4 bases; unmatched junction bases: 8. The CDR3 is 15 amino acids. DNA for the CDR3: TGTGCCAGCAGTACGTTGACAGGGGGCGGCACTGAAGCTTTCTTT. Amino acids: CASSTLTGGGTEAFF.